This T cell receptor beta chain came from a study of vaccination effects on CD4 cells after COVID-19. Overall study: Following the second dose by a median of 72 days, the post-vaccine samples were obtained.

Sequencing was performed with immunoSEQ multiplex PCR; in TCRdb, only in-frame clones are kept and a portion is missing. Counted here are over 50,000 clones, around three quarters occurring once; the ten biggest clones make up roughly 1.2%. Antigen-specific CD4+ T cells were first expanded with viral peptide pools by the ViraFEST assay and only then sequenced. Culturing for roughly 10 days preceded CD4+ T cell isolation. All participants had two doses of either the BNT162b2 or mRNA-1273 vaccine. None of the vaccinated had previously contracted SARS-CoV-2, and their nucleocapsid antibodies tested negative. A half-volume exchange with IL-2 medium occurred on days 3 and 7. Notes on this clone: Its target is unknown.

The TCR originated in a human donor who received a COVID-19 vaccine. The material was CD4+ T cells from PBMCs cultured with HCoV-229E spike peptides, obtained after COVID-19 vaccination.

The CDR3 coding sequence is TGTGCCACCGCGAGGTCCGCCTACAATGAGCAGTTCTTC. Its translation is CATARSAYNEQFF. The chain links TRBV2 to TRBJ2-1, with no clear D. V gave up 10 bases and J gave up 2 bases, with 12 bases separating them. There are 13 residues in the CDR3. Germline assignment: CDR1 SNHLY and CDR2 FYNNEI.